This T cell receptor beta chain comes out of a study of T-cell memory formation after mild COVID-19. Study overall: The TCR clusters were mostly specific to one donor. Study-wide results and limits: CD4+ clones that contracted lay mainly in CM and EM; CD8+ ones lay in EMRA. Some responding clones appeared in pre-infection memory, suggesting cross-reactive memory joined. Among clones peaking at day 37 in the second wave, SARS-CoV-2 specificity remained unconfirmed.

TCRdb re-called the 5' RACE reads through MiXCR, storing one row per CDR3 protein. The sample carries about 350,000 distinct CDR3 sequences, 12% to 15% recorded once. The V end lost 3 bases, the J end lost 6 bases, and 12 bases lay between the germline ends. This CDR3 has 13 residues. Per the germline V gene, CDR1 is LNHNV and CDR2 is YYDKDF (reference sequence). Of note for this clonotype: The antigen is not known.

The origin of this receptor is a man aged 18-30 years who had mild COVID-19 (a few samples of this study predate the infection). Cell type and time point are not known. The gene calls are TRBV15 and TRBJ2-7, with D unresolved. Sequencing input: PBMCs or a T cell subset sorted from them (not recorded which). CDR3 DNA sequence: TGTGCCACCAGCAGTGTCATATGGTCCGAGCAGTACGTC. Its protein product is CATSSVIWSEQYV.